Listed below are T cell receptor beta chains from one sample, sequenced in a study of shared clonotypes between healthy human individuals. The protocol was immunoSEQ multiplex PCR, while the TCRdb copy is restricted to in-frame clones and leaves out a portion. This table holds a few hundred thousand clones, around three quarters found once. The specimen was PBMCs. Receptors were obtained from a woman in her thirties or forties in good health. Some clones in this sample may be carry-over from other donors' samples. Each CDR3 is given with its conserved first and last residue. The order of the fields is V gene, clone size, D gene, J gene, CDR3 DNA, CDR3 protein. The D gene is left open where the match is weak. The listing skips clone size in some rows; elsewhere it reads once, few, many or a size class.

TRBV28	few	TRBD2	TRBJ2-7	TGTGCCAGCAGTGCACCGGGACTAGCGGGAGCGACCTACGAGCAGTACTTC	CASSAPGLAGATYEQYF
TRBV25-1	.	.	TRBJ1-2	TGTGCCAGCAGTGAAAGGCCAGGGTCTGGCTACACCTTC	CASSERPGSGYTF
TRBV7-9	.	.	TRBJ2-7	TGTGCCAGCAGCCCAAGGGAACGCCTGGTCTACGAGCAGTACTTC	CASSPRERLVYEQYF
TRBV28	few	TRBD2	TRBJ2-1	TGTGCCAGCAATCCAAGCGGGAGGGCCATCAATGAGCAGTTCTTC	CASNPSGRAINEQFF
TRBV10-3	.	.	TRBJ2-5	TGTGCCATCAGTGAGTCCCAAGGAAAAGAGACCCAGTACTTC	CAISESQGKETQYF
TRBV7-8	.	.	TRBJ2-2	TGTGCCAGCAGCTCCGGGGCTTCGAACACCGGGGAGCTGTTTTTT	CASSSGASNTGELFF
TRBV9	.	TRBD1	TRBJ1-5	TGTGCCAGCAGCGAGGGGACAGGTCCCCCCCAGCATTTT	CASSEGTGPPQHF
TRBV19	.	.	TRBJ1-5	TGTGCCAGTAGTAGTCCCCGGTTTGAGGGCAAGGCCCAGCATTTT	CASSSPRFEGKAQHF
TRBV7-2	.	TRBD2	TRBJ2-1	TGTGCCAGCCAAGCGGGAGCCGGAAGCTCCTACAATGAGCAGTTCTTC	CASQAGAGSSYNEQFF
TRBV29-1	.	.	TRBJ2-3	TGCAGCGCACGACAGGTCCGCACAGATACGCAGTATTTT	CSARQVRTDTQYF
TRBV7-6	.	TRBD1	TRBJ2-7	TGTGCCAGCAGCTCCCAGACAGGGGGGCTAGCGGAAGCCTACGAGCAGTACTTC	CASSSQTGGLAEAYEQYF
TRBV29-1	.	TRBD1	TRBJ1-1	TGCAGCGCCGGGACAGGGGGGCAAGCTTTCTTT	CSAGTGGQAFF
TRBV30	.	.	TRBJ2-1	TGTGCCTGGAGCAAGGGATCGGGTAAATACAATGAGCAGTTCTTC	CAWSKGSGKYNEQFF
TRBV7-8	.	.	TRBJ2-1	TGTGCCAGCAGCTTTCGTTTCGGGAGCAAGGTCTACAATGAGCAGTTCTTC	CASSFRFGSKVYNEQFF
TRBV5-6	.	TRBD1	TRBJ1-1	TGTGCCAGCAGCTTGGGGACAGGCCGGGCTTTCTTT	CASSLGTGRAFF
TRBV20-1	once	.	TRBJ1-2	TGCAGTGCTAGCGCGTCCTATGGCTACACCTTC	CSASASYGYTF
TRBV19	.	.	TRBJ1-1	TGTGCCAGTAGTTGGCGGGCAGCGATGAACACTGAAGCTTTCTTT	CASSWRAAMNTEAFF
TRBV29-1	few	.	TRBJ1-1	TGCAGCGTTGGGGGGTACACTGAAGCTTTCTTT	CSVGGYTEAFF
TRBV11-2	.	.	TRBJ2-7	TGTGCCAGCAGCCCCACCCTTAGGGGACCCTACGAGCAGTACTTC	CASSPTLRGPYEQYF
TRBV7-3	.	.	TRBJ2-5	TGTGCCAGCAGCTTAGACGCGGGGGCCGGGAAGACCCAGTACTTC	CASSLDAGAGKTQYF
TRBV9	.	TRBD2	TRBJ2-3	TGTGCCAGCAGCGTACCACTAGCGGGCGACGACACTAGCACAGATACGCAGTATTTT	CASSVPLAGDDTSTDTQYF
TRBV30	.	TRBD1	TRBJ2-5	TGTGCCTGGAGTGTTGGTCGGACAGGCACACAAGAGACCCAGTACTTC	CAWSVGRTGTQETQYF
TRBV7-3	few	TRBD1	TRBJ2-5	TGTGCCAGCAGCTTCAACAGGGGAGAGACCCAGTACTTC	CASSFNRGETQYF
TRBV23-1	.	TRBD1	TRBJ2-2	TGCGCCAGCAGTCAATCTATGACAGGGGGATCGAACACCGGGGAGCTGTTTTTT	CASSQSMTGGSNTGELFF
TRBV21-1	.	.	TRBJ1-3	TGTGCCAGCAGCATGGGGGCAGGAGGGGACTCTGGAAACACCATATATTTT	CASSMGAGGDSGNTIYF
TRBV19	few	.	TRBJ1-1	TGTGCCAGTAGTATAGATGGTCCCCGAAGGAACACTGAAGCTTTCTTT	CASSIDGPRRNTEAFF
TRBV19	.	.	TRBJ1-2	TGTGCCAGTACCCCCGGGGCAGGGCTTTATGGCTACACCTTC	CASTPGAGLYGYTF
TRBV28	.	TRBD2	TRBJ2-3	TGTGCCAGCAGCCCAACTAGCGGGAGGCTCCGGGATACGCAGTATTTT	CASSPTSGRLRDTQYF
TRBV29-1	.	TRBD2	TRBJ2-7	TGCAGCGTTGAAGTTCGCGGGAGCTCCTACGAGCAGTACTTC	CSVEVRGSSYEQYF